These 31 T cell receptor beta chains share one sample of origin, sequenced in a study of blood T cell repertoires in COVID-19. Method: immunoSEQ multiplex PCR; TCRdb's copy keeps in-frame clones and lacks some. The sample shows about 240,000 clones, about 87% of them seen only once. Sequenced sample: peripheral blood. Receptors were obtained from a woman aged 70-85 years with active or convalescent COVID-19.

The chain links TRBV19 to TRBJ1-5; D is uncertain. Between the trimmed V and J ends, which lost 10 bases and 2 bases, there was a span of 15 bases. The CDR3 consists of 14 residues. Germline V CDR1 and CDR2: LNHDA, SQIVND (reference sequence). The CDR3 DNA follows: TGTGCCACCCTGGGAGGGATAGGCAATCAGCCCCAGCATTTT. Its translation: CATLGGIGNQPQHF.

The CDR3 coding sequence is TGTGCCAGCAGTTTGAGCACTGAAGCTTTCTTT. Its translation: CASSLSTEAFF. V gene TRBV12-3 or TRBV12-4 combines with J gene TRBJ1-1; D is undetermined. V lost 3 bases and J lost 4, with 3 bases in between. The CDR3 spans 11 residues.

This chain uses TRBV12-3 or TRBV12-4 with TRBJ2-3; TRBD2 is a possible D gene (5 bases). The CDR3 is 13 amino acids. V was pared by 5 bases and J by 1 base, with 7 bases between. This CDR3 is CASSLSGTDTQYF. The CDR3 DNA is TGTGCCAGCAGTCTTAGCGGCACAGATACGCAGTATTTT.

The CDR3 is CASSLEADTEAFF. CDR3 DNA sequence: TGTGCCAGCAGTTTAGAGGCGGACACTGAAGCTTTCTTT. This rearrangement joins TRBV6-2 or TRBV6-3 to TRBJ1-1; no firm D call. The CDR3 is made up of 13 amino acids. CDR1 and CDR2 (germline): MNHEY, SVGEGT. The V end was cut by 4 bases, the J end by 3 bases, with 9 bases between.

The chain links TRBV18 to TRBJ1-4; possible D gene TRBD1, 5 bases. Germline values: CDR1 KGHSH, CDR2 LQKENI. V was trimmed by 2 bases and J by 4 bases, leaving 11 bases between them. CDR3 length: 15 amino acids. Here the CDR3 DNA reads TGTGCCAGCTCACCAGTAGGGGCCGGTAATGAAAAACTGTTTTTT. It is translated as CASSPVGAGNEKLFF.

The chain carries TRBV6-6 and TRBJ1-5; D is undetermined. V was trimmed by 1 base and J by 7 bases, leaving 11 bases between them. CDR3 size: 14 residues. CDR1 and CDR2 from the germline V gene are MNHNY and SVGAGI (reference sequence). CDR3 sequence (DNA): TGTGCCAGCAGTTACTTCGGGTTTCTGCAGCCCCAGCATTTT. As protein: CASSYFGFLQPQHF.

This chain connects TRBV18 to TRBJ2-1, with 8 bases fitting TRBD1. J gave up 3 bases and V 3 bases, and 4 bases lay outside the gene matches. CDR1 and CDR2 (germline): KGHSH, LQKENI. The CDR3 is made up of 15 amino acids. CDR3 sequence (DNA): TGTGCCAGCTCACCTCAGGGGGCTTACTACAATGAGCAGTTCTTC. This gives the protein CASSPQGAYYNEQFF.

This chain joins TRBV5-4 and TRBJ1-6; weak D call: TRBD1 (5 bases). The germline V gene has CDR1 SGHNT and CDR2 YYREEE (reference sequence). The CDR3 has 16 residues. The ends were cut back, 0 bases at V and 6 bases at J, with 13 bases in the middle. CDR3 loop: CASSLGGLSGNSPLHF. The CDR3 DNA follows: TGTGCCAGCAGCTTGGGGGGACTATCGGGTAATTCACCCCTCCACTTT.

V and J are TRBV9 and TRBJ2-2, with 7 bases aligning to TRBD1. The CDR3 is 15 amino acids. The V gene's germline CDR1 is SGDLS and CDR2 YYNGEE. Losses at the gene ends were 4 bases for V and 5 bases for J; bases not matched to a gene: 8. CDR3 bases: TGTGCCAGCAGCCCCCGGGACAGTCGGACCGGGGAGCTGTTTTTT. Translation: CASSPRDSRTGELFF.

The gene calls are TRBV9 and TRBJ1-1; TRBD1 is a possible D gene (5 bases). Germline CDR1 SGDLS, CDR2 YYNGEE. V shed 4 bases and J shed 0 bases, with 16 bases lying between them. This CDR3 contains 16 residues. The CDR3 nucleotides are TGTGCCAGCAGCTCCTGGTCCGGGGGGGTGAACACTGAAGCTTTCTTT. This encodes CASSSWSGGVNTEAFF.

This clone appeared a single time. The chain has TRBV25-1 and TRBJ2-1; TRBD2 might be the D (5 bases). CDR1 is MGHDK and CDR2 is SYGVNS in the germline V gene. Deletions cut 2 bases from V and 7 bases from J, with 6 bases between. This CDR3 region has 12 residues. The CDR3 reads CASSERGNEQFF. CDR3 nucleotides: TGTGCCAGCAGTGAAAGAGGGAATGAGCAGTTCTTC.

The rearrangement uses TRBV10-3 and TRBJ1-6; tentative D call: TRBD1 (5 bases). Germline assignment: CDR1 ENHRY and CDR2 SYGVKD. The length of the CDR3 is 13 residues. Trimming cost V 6 bases and J 5 bases, with 8 bases left between them. In DNA form, the CDR3 reads TGTGCCATCAGACAGGATAATAATTCACCCCTCCACTTT. Protein: CAIRQDNNSPLHF.

The rearrangement joins TRBV11-1 to TRBJ2-1; 7 nucleotides match TRBD2. Per the germline V gene, CDR1 is SGHAT and CDR2 is FQDESV (reference sequence). CDR3 size: 15 residues. Trimming removed 8 bases from V and 1 base from J; junction bases left unmatched: 8. CDR3 coding DNA: TGTGCCAGCTCTCGAGCGGGGCCATCCTACAATGAGCAGTTCTTC. Protein product: CASSRAGPSYNEQFF.

This rearrangement joins TRBV5-1 to TRBJ1-6, with D perhaps matching TRBD1 (6 bases). This CDR3 has 14 amino acids. V was clipped by 4 bases and J by 8 bases, with 13 bases between them. The germline gives CDR1 SGHRS, CDR2 YFSETQ. The CDR3 reads CASSRGGVDSPLHF. The DNA for the CDR3 is TGCGCCAGCAGCAGGGGGGGGGTTGATTCACCCCTCCACTTT.

The chain couples TRBV27 to TRBJ2-7, with 7 bases fitting TRBD1. Trimming took 6 bases from V and 2 from J; bases not matched to a gene: 10. The CDR3 covers 15 residues. Germline-derived CDR1 and CDR2 are MNHEY and SMNVEV (reference sequence). Here the CDR3 reads CASSTYGTVTYEQYF. The CDR3 bases are TGTGCCAGCAGCACGTACGGGACAGTTACCTACGAGCAGTACTTC.

J is TRBJ2-5 and V is TRBV5-4; TRBD1 matches 10 bases. Looked up from germline, CDR1 is SGHNT and CDR2 is YYREEE (reference sequence). The CDR3 extends over 16 amino acids. V gave up 3 bases and J gave up 1 base; unmatched junction bases: 6. The chain's CDR3 is CASSSRTGGLQETQYF. In DNA form, the CDR3 reads TGTGCCAGCAGCTCCAGGACAGGGGGGCTCCAAGAGACCCAGTACTTC.

The chain employs TRBV10-3 and TRBJ2-3, with D maybe TRBD1 (7 bases). The CDR3 consists of 17 residues. Germline V gene data show CDR1 as ENHRY and CDR2 as SYGVKD. V lost 2 bases, J lost 2 bases, and 17 bases lay in between. CDR3 sequence reads: CAISELSGGTATDTQYF. DNA for the CDR3: TGTGCCATCAGTGAGCTCAGCGGCGGGACAGCCACAGATACGCAGTATTTT.

V usage is TRBV9 and J usage is TRBJ2-2, with 7 bases that match TRBD2. Germline V gene data show CDR1 as SGDLS and CDR2 as YYNGEE. There are 13 residues in the CDR3. Trimming cost V 2 bases and J 13 bases; bases outside gene matches: 8. The CDR3 here is CASSVKRGLGLFF. DNA of the CDR3: TGTGCCAGCAGCGTCAAGCGGGGTCTAGGGCTGTTTTTT.

The chain joins TRBV5-4 to TRBJ1-1; D remains ambiguous. There are 12 residues in the CDR3. The germline V gene encodes CDR1 SGHNT and CDR2 YYREEE (reference sequence). Trimming cost V 4 bases and J 9 bases, with 13 bases left between them. This chain's CDR3 is CASSVRHTKAFF. The DNA for the CDR3 is TGTGCCAGCAGCGTCCGACACACAAAAGCTTTCTTT.

The genes are TRBV23-1 and TRBJ2-7, with a possible D match to TRBD2 (8 bases). TRBV23-1 is an ORF for which the function is uncertain. Between the trimmed V and J ends, which lost 7 bases and 1 base, there was a span of 17 bases. This CDR3 has 15 amino acids. CDR3 in amino acids: CASTPREGASYEQYF. Written as DNA, the CDR3 is TGCGCCAGCACCCCCCGGGAGGGGGCGTCCTACGAGCAGTACTTC.

As DNA, the CDR3 is TGTGCCATCAGTGAGTCACGGGGGTCAGGGGGCCAGAACACTGAAGCTTTCTTT. Protein product: CAISESRGSGGQNTEAFF. This chain links TRBV10-3 with TRBJ1-1; 8 bases are a match to TRBD1. This CDR3 region has 18 residues. V lost 0 bases to trimming and J lost 1 base; unmatched junction nucleotides: 10. Germline V gene lookup returns CDR1 ENHRY and CDR2 SYGVKD.

The chain links TRBV7-6 to TRBJ2-2; D is ambiguous. The CDR3 loop spans 13 amino acids. The V gene lost 4 bases and the J gene lost 5 bases, with 8 bases spanning the gap. CDR1 and CDR2 (germline): SGHVS, FNYEAQ. The CDR3 bases are TGTGCCAGCAGCTCCCCCCCTACCGGGGAGCTGTTTTTT. Translating gives CASSSPPTGELFF.

CDR3 coding DNA: TGTGCCAGCAGTGAGTACTTCTCTGGAAACACCATATATTTT. Its protein product is CASSEYFSGNTIYF. The chain combines TRBV6-1 with TRBJ1-3; D call uncertain. Germline CDR1 MNHNS, CDR2 SASEGT. The CDR3 runs 14 residues. Trimming shortened V by 3 bases and J by 0 bases, and 6 bases separated the two germline ends.

The chain combines TRBV7-6 with TRBJ2-3, with D uncertain. Germline V gene data show CDR1 as SGHVS and CDR2 as FNYEAQ. The ends were cut back, 2 bases at V and 4 bases at J, with 4 bases in the middle. CDR3 length equals 12 residues. CDR3 sequence: CASSLYPDTQYF. The CDR3 region has the DNA TGTGCCAGCAGCTTATATCCAGATACGCAGTATTTT.

This CDR3 is CASSLTRWSSYNEQFF. The CDR3 DNA follows: TGTGCCAGCAGCCTCACCCGGTGGAGCTCCTACAATGAGCAGTTCTTC. The rearrangement joins TRBV7-6 to TRBJ2-1, with D uncertain. Trimming left V 5 bases short and J 0 bases short, with 14 bases between. Germline V lookup: CDR1 SGHVS, CDR2 FNYEAQ. The CDR3 runs to 16 residues.

This sequence joins TRBV7-2 and TRBJ2-2, with D unresolved. Deletions cut 3 bases from V and 6 bases from J, with 11 bases between. Germline assignment: CDR1 SGHTA and CDR2 FQGNSA. The CDR3 consists of 14 residues. Here the CDR3 reads CASSLQANPGELFF. The CDR3 coding sequence is TGTGCCAGCAGCTTGCAGGCCAACCCCGGGGAGCTGTTTTTT.

This rearrangement joins TRBV3-1 (or the pseudogene TRBV3-2) to TRBJ1-6; D unclear. Germline CDR1 and CDR2: LGHDT and YNNKEL (reference sequence). This CDR3 comprises 15 residues. Trimming stripped 1 base from V and 4 bases from J, with 8 bases between. The CDR3 coding sequence is TGTGCCAGCAGCCAAGGGGCGTCTTATAATTCACCCCTCCACTTT. Encoded protein: CASSQGASYNSPLHF.

The chain is built from TRBV6-7 and TRBJ1-5, with no clear D. TRBV6-7 is known as an ORF, though its function is uncertain. This CDR3 spans 15 amino acids. The V gene lost 6 bases and the J gene lost 4 bases, with 16 bases spanning the gap. CDR3 coding DNA: TGTGCCAGCAGACCAGACGGGTTGAGGAATCAGCCCCAGCATTTT. Its protein is CASRPDGLRNQPQHF.

As concerns this clone: The junction departs from the called germline gene at one end, perhaps through a read error. The chain carries TRBV2 and TRBJ1-5; 7 bases match TRBD1. CDR1 is SNHLY, CDR2 FYNNEI, per germline. This CDR3 is built from 15 residues. CDR3 sequence reads: CASREDRVDSQPQHF. The CDR3 DNA follows: TGTGCCAGCAGGGAAGACAGGGTTGATAGTCAGCCCCAGCATTTT.

This clone was found a few times. The chain uses TRBV27 and TRBJ1-4; 7 bases are shared with TRBD1. Germline lookup yields CDR1 MNHEY and CDR2 SMNVEV (reference sequence). The V and J ends lost 7 bases and 0 bases, in that order; junction bases with no gene match: 14. CDR3 length equals 18 residues. CDR3 DNA: TGTGCCAGCAAGTCAGGGGGGAGTTACGCCGCAACTAATGAAAAACTGTTTTTT. Protein product: CASKSGGSYAATNEKLFF.

The J gene is TRBJ1-5, the V gene TRBV19, with D tentatively TRBD1 (6 bases). CDR1 is LNHDA, CDR2 SQIVND, per germline (reference sequence). V was cut by 3 bases and J by 5 bases, with 23 bases left in between. The CDR3 loop spans 18 amino acids. This chain's CDR3 is CASSMGGGPLSLYQPQHF. The CDR3, as DNA: TGTGCCAGTAGTATGGGGGGGGGCCCTCTCTCTCTTTATCAGCCCCAGCATTTT.